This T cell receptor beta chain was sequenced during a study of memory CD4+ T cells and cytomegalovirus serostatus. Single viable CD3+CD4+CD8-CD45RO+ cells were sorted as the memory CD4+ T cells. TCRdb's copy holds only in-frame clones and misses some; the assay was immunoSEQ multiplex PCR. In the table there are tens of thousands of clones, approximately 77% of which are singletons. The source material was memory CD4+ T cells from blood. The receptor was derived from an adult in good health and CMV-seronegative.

The CDR3 DNA follows: TGTGCCAGCAGTCCACGGACAGGGAGCCACGAGCAGTACTTC. It encodes CASSPRTGSHEQYF. The chain joins TRBV6-1 to TRBJ2-7, with 8 positions matching TRBD1. There are 14 residues in the CDR3. The J segment lost 5 bases and the V segment lost 5 bases, leaving 8 bases of the junction unmatched. CDR1 and CDR2 from the germline V gene are MNHNS and SASEGT.